Sequencing of this TCR beta chain was carried out in a study of T cells expressing NK-cell markers. Study as a whole: Sequencing of TCR beta repertoires drew on sorted CD3+CD56+NKG2C+, CD3+CD56+NKG2C- and CD3+CD56-NKG2C+ T cells. Of eight sequenced donors, seven were HCMV-seropositive and one HCMV-seronegative.

Study-level findings and limits: The study left the HCMV specificity of expanded NKG2C+ T cell clones unresolved.

The V gene's germline CDR1 is SGHDT and CDR2 YYEEEE. The CDR3 sequence is 16 residues long. Note on this clonotype: Its antigen is unknown.

TCRdb reprocessed the 5' RACE reads and keeps a single row for each CDR3 protein, giving no DNA. The sample has about 260,000 distinct CDR3 sequences. The specimen was blood T cells: a sorted CD56 or NKG2C T cell subset, CD4+ or CD8+ T cells, or bulk PBMC T cells (not recorded which). The clonotype was recovered from a man younger than 30 in good health. The rearrangement joins TRBV5-6 to TRBJ2-2; TCRdb's D call, TRBD1, is unchecked because there is no DNA. The CDR3 loop reads CASSWGQGAVPGELFF. The complete variable domain, with remaining parts taken from reference TRBV5-6 and TRBJ2-2, reads DAGVTQSPTHLIKTRGQQVTLRCSPKSGHDTVSWYQQALGQGPQFIFQYYEEEERQRGNFPDRFSGHQFPNYSSELNVNALLLGDSALYLCASSWGQGAVPGELFFGEGSRLTVL.